The sequence of this T cell receptor beta chain was determined in a study of CD8+ T cells in alopecia areata. The overall study: Treatment comprised oral tofacitinib, 5 to 10 mg twice daily, in treated patients.

Extraction and reverse transcription of RNA yielded cDNA as the sequencing template. Method: immunoSEQ multiplex PCR; TCRdb's copy keeps in-frame clones and lacks some. The data contain under 250,000 clones, approximately 72% of them singletons. Treatment of the sample: oral pan-JAK inhibitor, 5-10 mg twice daily. With 4 bases clipped from V and 2 bases from J, the junction kept 3 bases outside the gene matches. Germline V CDR1 and CDR2: LNHDA, SQIVND (reference sequence). This CDR3 region has 14 residues. The chain combines TRBV19 with TRBJ2-3, with TRBD1 matching over 7 bases. Source: CD4+ T cells sorted from blood, taken between weeks 43 and 45, from a patient treated with tofacitinib. The receptor's source is a human donor with alopecia areata. The DNA of the CDR3 is TGTGCCAGTAGTAAGGGACAGCTCACAGATACGCAGTATTTT. Amino acids: CASSKGQLTDTQYF.